The TCR beta chain described here comes from a study of blood T cells in healthy people across ages. Germline assignment: CDR1 KGHSH and CDR2 LQKENI. Unmatched junction bases numbered 6, after V lost 5 bases and J lost 4 bases. The CDR3 spans 14 residues. Aged about 6 to 100, donors were systemically healthy Caucasians from Russia. For the second PCR, which ran for about 7 to 11 cycles, a sample-barcoded 5' primer and a J-beta primer mix were used. Tagging of each cDNA molecule was performed by a template-switch adaptor with 12 random nucleotides. In TCRdb, the 5' RACE reads were re-called with MiXCR into one record per CDR3 protein. Here the sample spans hundreds of thousands of distinct CDR3 sequences, roughly 21% being singletons.

This receptor was taken from a man in his sixties or seventies in good health. The chain uses TRBV18 and TRBJ1-1; 8 nucleotides agree with TRBD1. The sample comprised blood. In nucleotides, the CDR3 is TGTGCCAGCTCAGCACAGGGGGAAGGCACTGAAGCTTTCTTT. It yields the protein CASSAQGEGTEAFF.